One T cell receptor (beta chain) is described in this entry. Its specificity is unknown. The sample originates from a study of cytomegalovirus exposure and HLA in healthy donors. Study outcomes and limitations: Some highly shared sequence variants likely arose as a pipeline artifact.

In the PCR, 60 Vbeta and 13 Jbeta primers were used. The protocol was immunoSEQ multiplex PCR, while the TCRdb copy is restricted to in-frame clones and leaves out a portion. The sample includes around 230,000 clones, around 79% of them seen just once. This CDR3 has 14 residues. Germline CDR1 and CDR2: SEHNR and FQNEAQ (reference sequence). Trimming left V 7 bases short and J 4 bases short, with 16 bases between. The chain employs TRBV7-9 and TRBJ1-1, with D unresolved. This TCR was recovered from a male donor in good health and CMV-seronegative. The sample taken for sequencing was PBMCs. CDR3 coding DNA: TGTGCCAGCACCCCACGCCGAGAGGGCACTGAAGCTTTCTTT. It codes for CASTPRREGTEAFF. Looking up the rest from reference TRBV7-9 and TRBJ1-1 gives the full variable domain: DTGVSQNPRHKITKRGQNVTFRCDPISEHNRLYWYRQTLGQGPEFLTYFQNEAQLEKSRLLSDRFSAERPKGSFSTLEIQRTEQGDSAMYLCASTPRREGTEAFFGQGTRLTVV.